This TCR beta chain was sequenced in a study of PD-L1 blockade in urothelial cancer. The data were produced by immunoSEQ multiplex PCR, yet TCRdb's version contains in-frame clones alone and is incomplete. The sample has some 51,000 clones; around 87% are singletons. The study enrolled patients with locally advanced or metastatic urothelial carcinoma. Germline V CDR1 and CDR2: MGHRA, YSYEKL. This CDR3 is 14 amino acids long. V shed 0 bases and J shed 5 bases, with 10 bases lying between them. The sample here was PBMCs, taken around atezolizumab (anti-PD-L1) treatment. This rearrangement joins TRBV4-1 to TRBJ2-5; possibly TRBD2 for D (6 bases). The clonotype originates from a man aged 55 to 70 with urothelial cancer. The DNA for the CDR3 is TGCGCCAGCAGCCAAGAAATGGGACTTGAGACCCAGTACTTC. Encoded protein: CASSQEMGLETQYF.